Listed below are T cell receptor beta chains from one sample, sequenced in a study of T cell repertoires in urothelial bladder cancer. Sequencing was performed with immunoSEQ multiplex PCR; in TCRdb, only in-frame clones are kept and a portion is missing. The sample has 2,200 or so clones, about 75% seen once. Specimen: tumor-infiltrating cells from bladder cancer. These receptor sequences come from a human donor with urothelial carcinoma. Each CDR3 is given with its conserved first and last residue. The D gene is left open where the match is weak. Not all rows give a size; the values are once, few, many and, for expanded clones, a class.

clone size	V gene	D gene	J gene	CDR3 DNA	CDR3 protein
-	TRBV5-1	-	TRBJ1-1	TGCGCCAGCAATCCGGACCTGAACACTGAAGCTTTCTTT	CASNPDLNTEAFF
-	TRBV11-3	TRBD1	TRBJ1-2	TGTGCCAGCAGTCTGACAGGGGAATATGGCTACACCTTC	CASSLTGEYGYTF
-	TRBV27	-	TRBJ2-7	TGTGCCAGCAGTTTTTACCCGGCAGCCGCCGCCTACGAGCAGTACTTC	CASSFYPAAAAYEQYF
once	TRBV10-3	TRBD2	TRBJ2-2	TGTGCCATCACTGCGGGGGGGCTCGGTCGGACCGGGGAGCTGTTTTTT	CAITAGGLGRTGELFF
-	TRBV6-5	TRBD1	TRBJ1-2	TGTGCCAGCAGGGATCCGGGACAGGGATATGGCTACACCTTC	CASRDPGQGYGYTF
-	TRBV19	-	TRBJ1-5	TGTGCCAGTAGTATAGAATCTGGGTTCTTCAATCAGCCCCAGCATTTT	CASSIESGFFNQPQHF
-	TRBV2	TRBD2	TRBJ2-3	TGTGCCAGCAGTGACCCGCTAGCGGGGGGGCCGCAAGATACGCAGTATTTT	CASSDPLAGGPQDTQYF
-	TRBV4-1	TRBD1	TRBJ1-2	TGCGCCAGCAGCCTTCGTCAGGGGGGCGTTACCCGAAAGTATGGCTACACCTTC	CASSLRQGGVTRKYGYTF
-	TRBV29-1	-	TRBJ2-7	TGCAGCGTTGGCACAGCCTACGAGCAGTACTTC	CSVGTAYEQYF
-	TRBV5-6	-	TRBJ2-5	TGTGCCAGCAGCTTCCCGATGGACTGGGCGGGGGAGACCCAGTACTTC	CASSFPMDWAGETQYF
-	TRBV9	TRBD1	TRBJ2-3	TGTGCCAGCAGCGGCGGACAGGGCGATACGCAGTATTTT	CASSGGQGDTQYF
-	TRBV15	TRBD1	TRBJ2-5	TGTGCCACCAGCAAACTGGACAGGGCCCAAGAGACCCAGTACTTC	CATSKLDRAQETQYF